This T cell receptor (beta chain) is drawn from a study of T-cell memory formation after mild COVID-19. The overall study: Most TCR clusters belonged to a single donor. Findings and limits, study-wide: The appearance of some responding clones in pre-infection memory suggested that cross-reactive memory joined.

Each CDR3 protein gets one entry after TCRdb re-called the 5' RACE reads with MiXCR. The sample records around 340,000 distinct CDR3 sequences, around an eighth being singletons. This clonotype was detected a few times. Its antigen is currently unknown. Germline CDR1 reads DFQATT; CDR2 reads SNEGSKA (reference sequence). V lost 6 bases, J lost 4 bases, and 10 bases lay in between. This CDR3 has 11 amino acids. The source is a man aged 18 to 29 who had mild COVID-19 (a few samples of this study predate the infection). Cell type and time point are not known. Sequenced input: PBMCs or a T cell subset sorted from them (not recorded which). The V gene is TRBV20-1, the J gene TRBJ2-7; no reliable D call. CDR3 sequence reads: CSAGTRYEQYF. CDR3 DNA: TGCAGTGCCGGAACGAGGTACGAGCAGTACTTC.